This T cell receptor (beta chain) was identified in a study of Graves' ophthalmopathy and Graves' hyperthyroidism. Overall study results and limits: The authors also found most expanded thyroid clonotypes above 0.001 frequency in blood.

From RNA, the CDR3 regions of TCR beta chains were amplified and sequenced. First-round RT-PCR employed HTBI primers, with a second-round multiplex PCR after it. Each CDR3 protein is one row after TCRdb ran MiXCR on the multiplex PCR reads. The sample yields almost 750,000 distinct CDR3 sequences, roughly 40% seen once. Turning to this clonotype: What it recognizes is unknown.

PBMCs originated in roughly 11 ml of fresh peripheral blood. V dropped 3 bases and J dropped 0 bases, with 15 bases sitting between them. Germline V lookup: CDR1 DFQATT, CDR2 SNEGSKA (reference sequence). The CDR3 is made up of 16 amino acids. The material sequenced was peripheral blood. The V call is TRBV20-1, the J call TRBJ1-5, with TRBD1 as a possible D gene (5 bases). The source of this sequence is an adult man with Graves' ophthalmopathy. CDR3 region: CSARTVDKYSNQPQHF. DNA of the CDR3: TGCAGTGCTAGGACCGTGGACAAATATAGCAATCAGCCCCAGCATTTT.